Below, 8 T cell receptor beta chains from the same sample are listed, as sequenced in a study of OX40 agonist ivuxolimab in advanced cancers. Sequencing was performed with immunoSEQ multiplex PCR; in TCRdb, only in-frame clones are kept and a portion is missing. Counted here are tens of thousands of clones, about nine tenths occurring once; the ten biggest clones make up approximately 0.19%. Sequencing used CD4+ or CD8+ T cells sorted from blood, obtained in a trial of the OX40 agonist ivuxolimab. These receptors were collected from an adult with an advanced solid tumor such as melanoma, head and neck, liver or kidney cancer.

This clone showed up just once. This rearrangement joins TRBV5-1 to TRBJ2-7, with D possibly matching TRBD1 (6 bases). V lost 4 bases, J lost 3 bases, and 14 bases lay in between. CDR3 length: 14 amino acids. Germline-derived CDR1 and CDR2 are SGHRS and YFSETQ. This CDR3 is CASSTQGGLYEQYF. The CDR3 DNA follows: TGCGCCAGCAGCACCCAAGGGGGTCTCTACGAGCAGTACTTC.

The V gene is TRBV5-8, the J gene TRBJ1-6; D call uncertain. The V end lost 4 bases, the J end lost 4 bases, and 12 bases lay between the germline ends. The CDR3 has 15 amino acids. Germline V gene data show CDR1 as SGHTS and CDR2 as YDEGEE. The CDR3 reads CASSPKIIYNSPLHF. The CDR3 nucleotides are TGTGCCAGCAGCCCCAAGATTATTTATAATTCACCCCTCCACTTT.

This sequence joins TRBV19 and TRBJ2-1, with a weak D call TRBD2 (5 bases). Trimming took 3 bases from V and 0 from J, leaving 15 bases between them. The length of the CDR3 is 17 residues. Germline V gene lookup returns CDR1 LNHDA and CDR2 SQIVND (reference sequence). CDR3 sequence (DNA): TGTGCCAGTAGTATCGGTGGGCTAGCTGACTCCTACAATGAGCAGTTCTTC. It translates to CASSIGGLADSYNEQFF.

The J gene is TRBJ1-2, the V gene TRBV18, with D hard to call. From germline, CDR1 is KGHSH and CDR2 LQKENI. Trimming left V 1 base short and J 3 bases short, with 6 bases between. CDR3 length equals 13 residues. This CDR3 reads CASSPRRDYGYTF. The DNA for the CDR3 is TGTGCCAGCTCACCACGCAGAGACTATGGCTACACCTTC. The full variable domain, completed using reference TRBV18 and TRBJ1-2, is NAGVMQNPRHLVRRRGQEARLRCSPMKGHSHVYWYRQLPEEGLKFMVYLQKENIIDESGMPKERFSAEFPKEGPSILRIQQVVRGDSAAYFCASSPRRDYGYTFGSGTRLTVV.

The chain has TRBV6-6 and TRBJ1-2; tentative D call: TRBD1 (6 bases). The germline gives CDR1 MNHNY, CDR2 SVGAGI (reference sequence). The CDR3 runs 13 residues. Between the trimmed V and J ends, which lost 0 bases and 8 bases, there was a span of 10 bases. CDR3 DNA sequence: TGTGCCAGCAGTTACTCGGGGGCGGACGGCTACACCTTC. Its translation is CASSYSGADGYTF.

CDR3 loop: CASTTTGRVNTEAFF. The CDR3 DNA sequence: TGCGCCAGCACCACAACGGGCAGGGTGAACACTGAAGCTTTCTTT. The chain recombines TRBV4-1 with TRBJ1-1; maybe TRBD1 (5 bases). The V end was cut by 7 bases, the J end by 0 bases, with 15 bases between. This CDR3 is built from 15 residues. CDR1 is MGHRA, CDR2 YSYEKL, per germline.

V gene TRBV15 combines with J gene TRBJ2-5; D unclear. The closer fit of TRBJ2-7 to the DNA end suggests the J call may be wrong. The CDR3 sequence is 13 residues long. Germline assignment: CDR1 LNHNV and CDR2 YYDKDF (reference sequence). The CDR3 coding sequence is TGTGCCACCAGCTTCCAACGGGCCTACGAGCAGTACTTC. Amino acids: CATSFQRAYEQYF.

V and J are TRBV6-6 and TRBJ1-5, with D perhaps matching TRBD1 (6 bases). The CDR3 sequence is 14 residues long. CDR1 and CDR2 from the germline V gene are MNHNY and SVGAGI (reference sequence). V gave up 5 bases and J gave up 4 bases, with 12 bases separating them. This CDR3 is CASSTGQTNQPQHF. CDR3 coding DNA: TGTGCCAGCAGTACTGGACAGACGAATCAGCCCCAGCATTTT.